The rows below give T cell receptor beta chains drawn from one sample of a study of blood T cell repertoires in COVID-19. The data were produced by immunoSEQ multiplex PCR, yet TCRdb's version contains in-frame clones alone and is incomplete. The sample records approximately 160,000 clones, 85% being singletons. Sequenced material: peripheral blood. The receptors originated from a woman aged 60-70 years with COVID-19, enrolled during active disease. Each CDR3 is given with its conserved first and last residue. The D gene is left open where the match is weak. The size entry is marked missing in some rows and otherwise reads once, few, many or a size class.

TRBV11-2,-,-,TRBJ1-2,CASSPGPGLLTGYTF,TGTGCCAGCAGCCCCGGCCCCGGCCTCCTAACGGGGTACACCTTC
TRBV27,-,TRBD2,TRBJ2-1,CASSLGLAGSYNEQFF,TGTGCCAGCAGTTTAGGGCTAGCGGGGTCCTACAATGAGCAGTTCTTC
TRBV7-8,-,-,TRBJ2-7,CASSLRGGLAYEQCF,TGTGCCAGCAGCTTACGCGGAGGTCTAGCCTACGAGCAGTGCTTC
TRBV7-2,-,TRBD1,TRBJ2-7,CASSLNRGDTYEQYF,TGTGCCAGCAGCTTAAACAGGGGCGATACCTACGAGCAGTACTTC
TRBV6-5,-,-,TRBJ1-1,CASDPPGGTTEAFF,TGTGCCAGCGACCCTCCCGGGGGGACCACTGAAGCTTTCTTT
TRBV11-1,once,-,TRBJ1-1,CAGTSDTEAFF,TGTGCCGGTACCTCGGACACTGAAGCTTTCTTT
TRBV7-9,few,TRBD1,TRBJ2-2,CASSLSGGLRTGELFF,TGTGCCAGCAGCTTATCAGGGGGCTTGCGAACCGGGGAGCTGTTTTTT
TRBV9,-,TRBD1,TRBJ1-3,CASSPGTGGNTIYF,TGTGCCAGCAGCCCAGGGACAGGTGGAAACACCATATATTTT
TRBV6-6,once,TRBD1,TRBJ1-3,CASSQGQGSGNTIYF,TGTGCCAGTTCACAGGGGCAGGGCTCTGGAAACACCATATATTTT
TRBV12-3/TRBV12-4,-,-,TRBJ2-2,CASSSTGELFF,TGTGCCAGCAGCTCCACCGGGGAGCTGTTTTTT
TRBV7-2,-,TRBD2,TRBJ2-5,CASSLSGLAGGIQETQYF,TGTGCCAGCAGCTTATCAGGACTAGCGGGGGGGATTCAAGAGACCCAGTACTTC
TRBV15,-,TRBD2,TRBJ2-2,CATSRILAGGSGELFF,TGTGCCACCAGCAGGATACTAGCGGGAGGGTCCGGGGAGCTGTTTTTT
TRBV19,-,TRBD1,TRBJ1-6,CASRDRGAYNSPLHF,TGTGCCAGTAGGGACAGGGGGGCGTATAATTCACCCCTCCACTTT
TRBV6-5,-,-,TRBJ1-1,CASSYSWQGNTEAFF,TGTGCCAGCAGTTACTCGTGGCAGGGGAACACTGAAGCTTTCTTT
TRBV10-3,-,TRBD1,TRBJ1-2,CAISEETGESYGYTF,TGTGCCATCAGTGAAGAGACAGGGGAAAGCTATGGCTACACCTTC
TRBV5-1,few,-,TRBJ2-1,CASSLILTNEQFF,TGCGCCAGCAGCTTGATACTAACCAATGAGCAGTTCTTC
TRBV3-1/TRBV3-2,-,-,TRBJ1-1,CASSQERTANGNMNTEAFF,TGTGCCAGCAGCCAAGAACGGACAGCCAACGGGAACATGAACACTGAAGCTTTCTTT
TRBV5-8,-,TRBD1,TRBJ1-3,CASSPGQGLFSGNTIYF,TGTGCCAGCAGCCCCGGACAGGGACTTTTCTCTGGAAACACCATATATTTT
TRBV19,-,TRBD1,TRBJ1-5,CASGRRDRGLYSNQPQHF,TGTGCCAGTGGACGCCGGGACAGGGGGCTCTATAGCAATCAGCCCCAGCATTTT
TRBV4-1,-,-,TRBJ1-1,CASSQEAFFAEAFF,TGCGCCAGCAGCCAAGAGGCCTTCTTTGCTGAAGCTTTCTTT
TRBV6-2/TRBV6-3,few,TRBD2,TRBJ2-1,CASSYLAGAIGEQFF,TGTGCCAGCAGTTATCTAGCGGGGGCTATAGGTGAGCAGTTCTTC
TRBV19,-,TRBD2,TRBJ2-1,CASSIYSGVTNEQFF,TGTGCCAGTAGTATATATAGCGGGGTCACAAATGAGCAGTTCTTC
TRBV7-9,-,-,TRBJ1-1,CASSLDSLTEAFF,TGTGCCAGCAGCCTAGACAGTCTCACTGAAGCTTTCTTT
TRBV19,-,TRBD2,TRBJ2-7,CASSMTAGSYEQYF,TGTGCCAGTAGTATGACAGCGGGGTCCTACGAGCAGTACTTC
TRBV6-1,few,TRBD2,TRBJ2-1,CASREASGGNKRAYNEQFF,TGTGCCAGCAGGGAAGCTAGCGGGGGGAATAAGAGGGCCTACAATGAGCAGTTCTTC
TRBV18,-,-,TRBJ1-6,CASSPTEDSPLHF,TGTGCCAGCTCCCCGACAGAGGATTCACCCCTCCACTTT
TRBV10-3,-,TRBD2,TRBJ2-3,CAISDPSGGATDTQYF,TGTGCCATCAGTGATCCTAGCGGGGGGGCAACAGATACGCAGTATTTT
TRBV7-6,-,TRBD2,TRBJ2-7,CASSQFSGGLAGPREQYF,TGTGCCAGCAGCCAATTTTCGGGTGGACTAGCGGGTCCTCGTGAGCAGTACTTC
TRBV27,-,TRBD2,TRBJ2-7,CASSLLGGGYEQYF,TGTGCCAGCAGTTTATTAGGCGGGGGCTACGAGCAGTACTTC
TRBV7-3,-,TRBD2,TRBJ2-3,CASSSQSSGVTDTQYF,TGTGCCAGCAGCTCCCAGTCTAGCGGGGTAACAGATACGCAGTATTTT
TRBV11-2,once,TRBD1,TRBJ1-2,CASSRDRDYGYTF,TGTGCCAGCAGCCGGGACAGAGACTATGGCTACACCTTC
TRBV28,-,-,TRBJ2-5,CASSVLRETQYF,TGTGCCAGCAGTGTTCTACGGGAGACCCAGTACTTC
TRBV25-1,once,-,TRBJ1-5,CASSDYSNQPQHF,TGTGCCAGCAGTGACTATAGCAATCAGCCCCAGCATTTT
TRBV9,once,TRBD2,TRBJ2-2,CASSALAGGYTGELFF,TGTGCCAGCAGCGCCCTAGCGGGGGGGTACACCGGGGAGCTGTTTTTT
TRBV7-9,-,TRBD1,TRBJ1-1,CASSFGTGGRRAFF,TGTGCCAGCAGCTTTGGGACAGGGGGCAGGCGAGCTTTCTTT
TRBV11-1,-,-,TRBJ1-1,CASSYRTSNTEAFF,TGTGCCAGCAGCTACCGTACATCGAACACTGAAGCTTTCTTT
TRBV18,-,TRBD1,TRBJ1-5,CASSRGQGNQPQHF,TGTGCCAGCTCACGGGGACAGGGCAATCAGCCCCAGCATTTT
TRBV2,few,TRBD2,TRBJ2-1,CASSESREGYNEQFF,TGTGCCAGCAGTGAATCGAGGGAGGGCTACAATGAGCAGTTCTTC
TRBV6-6,-,TRBD2,TRBJ2-1,CASSRPGLAGVISNEQFF,TGTGCCAGCAGCCGACCGGGACTAGCGGGAGTAATTTCCAATGAGCAGTTCTTC
TRBV6-1,-,-,TRBJ1-5,CASSEDPAGVGQPQHF,TGTGCCAGCAGTGAAGACCCGGCGGGGGTTGGTCAGCCCCAGCATTTT
TRBV7-3,-,-,TRBJ2-5,CASSSDGGKRETQYF,TGTGCCAGCAGCTCAGACGGTGGAAAGAGGGAGACCCAGTACTTC
TRBV3-1/TRBV3-2,-,-,TRBJ2-2,CASSRRTDTTGELFF,TGTGCCAGCAGCCGGCGGACAGATACCACCGGGGAGCTGTTTTTT
TRBV19,-,-,TRBJ1-5,CATNEYTRSNQPQHF,TGTGCCACCAACGAATACACACGTAGCAATCAGCCCCAGCATTTT
TRBV5-4,once,TRBD2,TRBJ2-1,CASSLAGVGDNEQFF,TGTGCCAGCAGCCTAGCGGGAGTCGGGGACAATGAGCAGTTCTTC
TRBV4-1,-,-,TRBJ1-2,CASSQVRGGYGYTF,TGCGCCAGCAGCCAAGTAAGGGGAGGCTATGGCTACACCTTC
TRBV6-5,-,-,TRBJ1-1,CASAGIRENTEAFF,TGTGCCAGCGCAGGGATTCGTGAGAACACTGAAGCTTTCTTT
TRBV5-6,once,-,TRBJ1-1,CASSDLTRQAYTEAFF,TGTGCCAGCAGCGATCTTACCCGACAGGCATACACTGAAGCTTTCTTT
TRBV10-3,-,-,TRBJ1-2,CAISESSGGGFLF,TGTGCCATCAGTGAGTCATCTGGGGGCGGCTTCCTCTTC
TRBV19,-,TRBD2,TRBJ2-3,CATGLADGTDTQYF,TGTGCCACCGGACTAGCGGACGGCACAGATACGCAGTATTTT
TRBV5-1,-,TRBD2,TRBJ2-1,CASSYTTSGVGLEQFF,TGCGCCAGCAGCTACACGACTAGCGGGGTAGGGCTTGAGCAGTTCTTC
TRBV19,-,TRBD1,TRBJ1-5,CASSNRDRGLGQPQHF,TGTGCCAGTAGTAACCGGGACAGGGGGCTGGGACAGCCCCAGCATTTT
TRBV9,-,TRBD1,TRBJ1-2,CASSVDTGAQGYTF,TGTGCCAGCAGCGTAGATACAGGGGCACAGGGCTACACCTTC
TRBV27,-,-,TRBJ2-7,CASSYGLSEQYF,TGTGCCAGCAGCTATGGGCTCTCCGAGCAGTACTTC
TRBV19,-,TRBD1,TRBJ1-1,CASNPEGAAGTEAFF,TGTGCCAGTAACCCAGAGGGGGCGGCGGGCACTGAAGCTTTCTTT
TRBV18,few,TRBD1,TRBJ1-1,CASSKDRVNTEAFF,TGTGCCAGCTCAAAGGACAGGGTGAACACTGAAGCTTTCTTT
TRBV3-1/TRBV3-2,-,TRBD2,TRBJ2-3,CASSPWTSGRTDTQYF,TGTGCCAGCAGCCCGTGGACTAGCGGGCGCACAGATACGCAGTATTTT
TRBV4-1,-,-,TRBJ1-5,CASSLGGSSNQPQHF,TGCGCCAGCAGCCTCGGGGGGTCTAGCAATCAGCCCCAGCATTTT
TRBV5-1,-,TRBD1,TRBJ2-1,CASKSTGAHNEQFF,TGCGCCAGCAAATCGACAGGGGCGCACAATGAGCAGTTCTTC
TRBV11-2,-,-,TRBJ1-1,CASSSRGSRVTEAFF,TGTGCCAGCAGCTCACGGGGGAGTAGGGTAACTGAAGCTTTCTTT